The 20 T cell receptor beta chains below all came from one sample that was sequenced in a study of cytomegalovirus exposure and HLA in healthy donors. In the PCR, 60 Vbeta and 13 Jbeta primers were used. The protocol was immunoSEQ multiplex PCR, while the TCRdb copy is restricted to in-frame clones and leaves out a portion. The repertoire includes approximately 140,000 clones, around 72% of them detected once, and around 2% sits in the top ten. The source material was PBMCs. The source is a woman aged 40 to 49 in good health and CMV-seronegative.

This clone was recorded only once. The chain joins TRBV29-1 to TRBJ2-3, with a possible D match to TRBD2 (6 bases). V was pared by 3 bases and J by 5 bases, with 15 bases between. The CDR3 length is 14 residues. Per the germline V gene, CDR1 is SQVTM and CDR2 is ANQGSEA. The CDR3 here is CSVEGGGAGDTQYF. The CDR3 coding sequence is TGCAGCGTTGAGGGTGGAGGGGCGGGAGATACGCAGTATTTT.

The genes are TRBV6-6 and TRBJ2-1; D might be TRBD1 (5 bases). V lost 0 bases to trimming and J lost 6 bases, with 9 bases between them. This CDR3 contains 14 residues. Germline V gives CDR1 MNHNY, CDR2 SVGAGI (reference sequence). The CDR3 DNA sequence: TGTGCCAGCAGTTACTCGATTAGGGGCAATGAGCAGTTCTTC. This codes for CASSYSIRGNEQFF.

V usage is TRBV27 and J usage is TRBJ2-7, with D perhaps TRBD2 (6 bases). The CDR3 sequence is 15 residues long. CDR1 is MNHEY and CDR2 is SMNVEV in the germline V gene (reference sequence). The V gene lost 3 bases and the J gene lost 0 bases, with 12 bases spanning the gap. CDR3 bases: TGTGCCAGCAGTTTTAGCGGCGCTCCCTCCTACGAGCAGTACTTC. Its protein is CASSFSGAPSYEQYF.

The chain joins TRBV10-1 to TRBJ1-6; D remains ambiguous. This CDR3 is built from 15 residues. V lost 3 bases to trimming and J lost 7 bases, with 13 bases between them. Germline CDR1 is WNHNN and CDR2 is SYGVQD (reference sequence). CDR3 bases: TGCGCCAGCAGTGATTACACAGCGGGGAATTCACCCCTCCACTTT. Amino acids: CASSDYTAGNSPLHF.

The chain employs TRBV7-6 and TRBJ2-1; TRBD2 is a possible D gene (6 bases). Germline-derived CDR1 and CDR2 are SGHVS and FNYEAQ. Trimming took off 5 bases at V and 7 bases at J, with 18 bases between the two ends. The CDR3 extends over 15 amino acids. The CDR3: CASSPGGSGWNEQFF. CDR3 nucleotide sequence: TGTGCCAGCAGCCCAGGAGGGTCGGGTTGGAATGAGCAGTTCTTC.

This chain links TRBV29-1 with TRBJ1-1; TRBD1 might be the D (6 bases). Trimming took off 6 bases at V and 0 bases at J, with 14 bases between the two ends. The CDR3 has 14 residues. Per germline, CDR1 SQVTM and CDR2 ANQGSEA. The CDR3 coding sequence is TGCAGCGTACAGGGCAATCTCCTGAACACTGAAGCTTTCTTT. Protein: CSVQGNLLNTEAFF.

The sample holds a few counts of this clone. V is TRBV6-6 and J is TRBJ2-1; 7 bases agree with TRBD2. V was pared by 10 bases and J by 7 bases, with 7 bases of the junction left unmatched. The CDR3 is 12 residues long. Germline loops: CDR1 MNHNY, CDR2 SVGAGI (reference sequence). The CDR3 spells CATDGGYNEQFF. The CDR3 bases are TGTGCCACCGACGGGGGGTATAATGAGCAGTTCTTC.

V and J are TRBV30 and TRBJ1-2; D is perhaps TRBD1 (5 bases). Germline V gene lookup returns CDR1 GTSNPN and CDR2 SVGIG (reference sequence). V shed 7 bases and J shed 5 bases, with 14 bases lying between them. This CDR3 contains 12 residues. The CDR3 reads CASRVGGYGYTF. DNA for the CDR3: TGTGCCTCCAGGGTGGGGGGATATGGCTACACCTTC. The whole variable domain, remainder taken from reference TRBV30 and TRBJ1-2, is SQTIHQWPATLVQPVGSPLSLECTVEGTSNPNLYWYRQAAGRGLQLLFYSVGIGQISSEVPQNLSASRPQDRQFILSSKKLLLSDSGFYLCASRVGGYGYTFGSGTRLTVV.

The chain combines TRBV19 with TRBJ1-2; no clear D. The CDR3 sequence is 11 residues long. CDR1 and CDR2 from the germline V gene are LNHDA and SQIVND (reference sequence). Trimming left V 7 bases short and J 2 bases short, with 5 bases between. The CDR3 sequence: CASNTNYGYTF. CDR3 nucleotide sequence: TGTGCCAGTAACACCAACTATGGCTACACCTTC.

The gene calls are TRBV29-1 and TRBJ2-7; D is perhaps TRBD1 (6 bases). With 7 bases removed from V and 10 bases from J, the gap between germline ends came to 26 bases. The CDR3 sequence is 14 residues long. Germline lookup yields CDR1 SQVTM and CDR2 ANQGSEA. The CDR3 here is CSDMFKTGPSPQYF. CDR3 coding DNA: TGCAGCGACATGTTCAAGACAGGACCCTCACCCCAGTACTTC.

Here the CDR3 reads CASSTVAGEGVETQYF. The CDR3 bases are TGTGCCAGTAGTACCGTAGCGGGGGAAGGTGTAGAGACCCAGTACTTC. This sequence joins TRBV19 and TRBJ2-5; 9 bases are shared with TRBD2. The CDR3 spans 16 residues. CDR1 and CDR2 from the germline V gene are LNHDA and SQIVND (reference sequence). Trimming at V came to 4 bases and at J to 4 bases, leaving 10 bases not matched to a gene.

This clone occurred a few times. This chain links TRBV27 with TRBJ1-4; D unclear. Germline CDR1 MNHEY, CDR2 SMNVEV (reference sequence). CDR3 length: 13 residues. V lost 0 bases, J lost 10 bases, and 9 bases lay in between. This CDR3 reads CASSLSTLGKLFF. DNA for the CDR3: TGTGCCAGCAGTTTATCGACTTTAGGAAAACTGTTTTTT.

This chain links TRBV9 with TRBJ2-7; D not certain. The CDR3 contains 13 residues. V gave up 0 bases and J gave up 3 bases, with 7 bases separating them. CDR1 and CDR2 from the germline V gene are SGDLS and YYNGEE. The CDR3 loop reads CASSVGQDYEQYF. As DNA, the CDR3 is TGTGCCAGCAGCGTAGGGCAGGACTACGAGCAGTACTTC. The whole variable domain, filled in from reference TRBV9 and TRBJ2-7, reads DSGVTQTPKHLITATGQRVTLRCSPRSGDLSVYWYQQSLDQGLQFLIQYYNGEERAKGNILERFSAQQFPDLHSELNLSSLELGDSALYFCASSVGQDYEQYFGPGTRLTVT.

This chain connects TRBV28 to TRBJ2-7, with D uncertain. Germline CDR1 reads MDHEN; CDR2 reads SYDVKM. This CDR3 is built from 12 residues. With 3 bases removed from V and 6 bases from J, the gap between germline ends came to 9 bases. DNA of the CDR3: TGTGCCAGCAGTTTGATCACCAGCGAGCAGTACTTC. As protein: CASSLITSEQYF.

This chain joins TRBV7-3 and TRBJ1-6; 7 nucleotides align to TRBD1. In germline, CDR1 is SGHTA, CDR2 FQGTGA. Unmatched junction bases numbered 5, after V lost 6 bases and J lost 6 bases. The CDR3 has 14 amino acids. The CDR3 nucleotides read TGTGCCAGCAGTTCCGGGACAGTTAATTCACCCCTCCACTTT. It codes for CASSSGTVNSPLHF.

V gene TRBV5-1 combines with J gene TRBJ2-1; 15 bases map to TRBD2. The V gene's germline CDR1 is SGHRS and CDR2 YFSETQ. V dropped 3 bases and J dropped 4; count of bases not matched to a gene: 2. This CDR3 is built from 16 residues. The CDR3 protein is CASSWGLAGGYNEQFF. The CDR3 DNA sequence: TGCGCCAGCAGCTGGGGACTAGCGGGGGGATACAATGAGCAGTTCTTC.

The CDR3 loop is CASSPDSMNEKLFF. As DNA, the CDR3 is TGTGCCAGCAGCCCGGACTCCATGAATGAAAAACTGTTTTTT. The chain links TRBV7-9 to TRBJ1-4; D is uncertain. V was cut by 5 bases and J by 5 bases, with 12 bases left in between. Per germline, CDR1 SEHNR and CDR2 FQNEAQ (reference sequence). This CDR3 spans 14 amino acids. Supplemented by reference TRBV7-9 and TRBJ1-4, the full variable domain reads DTGVSQNPRHKITKRGQNVTFRCDPISEHNRLYWYRQTLGQGPEFLTYFQNEAQLEKSRLLSDRFSAERPKGSFSTLEIQRTEQGDSAMYLCASSPDSMNEKLFFGSGTQLSVL.

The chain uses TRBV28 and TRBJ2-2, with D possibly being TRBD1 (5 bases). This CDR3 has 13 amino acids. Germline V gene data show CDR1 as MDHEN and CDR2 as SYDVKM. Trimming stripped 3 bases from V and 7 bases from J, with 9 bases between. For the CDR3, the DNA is TGTGCCAGCAGTTTTCAGGGAATCGGGGAGCTGTTTTTT. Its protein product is CASSFQGIGELFF.

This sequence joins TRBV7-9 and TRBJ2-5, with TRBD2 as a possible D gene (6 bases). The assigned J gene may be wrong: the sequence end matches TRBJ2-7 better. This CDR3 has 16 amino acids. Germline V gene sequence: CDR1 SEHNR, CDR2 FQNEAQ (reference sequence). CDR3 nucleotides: TGTGCCAGCAGCCCTCTCTTACAAGGGACTGACTACGAGCAGTACTTC. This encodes CASSPLLQGTDYEQYF.

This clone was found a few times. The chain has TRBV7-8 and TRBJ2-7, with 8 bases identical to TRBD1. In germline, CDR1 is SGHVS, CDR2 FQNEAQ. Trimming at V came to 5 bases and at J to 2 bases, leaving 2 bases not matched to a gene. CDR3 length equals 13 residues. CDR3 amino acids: CASSLDRAYEQYF. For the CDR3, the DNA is TGTGCCAGCAGCCTGGACAGGGCCTACGAGCAGTACTTC.